Below are 9 T cell receptor beta chains sequenced from a single sample in a study of blood T cell repertoires in COVID-19. Clones were sequenced by immunoSEQ multiplex PCR, and TCRdb holds only the in-frame ones, with some missing. This sample has around 130,000 clones, with about 80% found just once. The sample taken for sequencing was PBMCs or T cells enriched from blood (not recorded which). These TCRs come from a man in his forties with acute COVID-19.

This clone has a single count. The J gene is TRBJ2-7, the V gene TRBV5-1; 14 positions match TRBD2. Unmatched junction bases numbered 6, after V lost 4 bases and J lost 3 bases. CDR1 and CDR2 (germline): SGHRS, YFSETQ. The CDR3 is 16 amino acids. CDR3 sequence (DNA): TGCGCCAGCAGCGCACCGGGACTAGCGGGAGTCTACGAGCAGTACTTC. Translating it yields CASSAPGLAGVYEQYF.

This clone was observed a single time. The gene calls are TRBV28 and TRBJ2-2; TRBD1 might be the D (6 bases). Trimming removed 7 bases at V and 0 bases at J, with 6 bases between. This CDR3 has 13 residues. The germline V gene encodes CDR1 MDHEN and CDR2 SYDVKM. This chain's CDR3 is CASKGANTGELFF. The CDR3 DNA sequence: TGTGCCAGCAAGGGGGCGAACACCGGGGAGCTGTTTTTT.

V is TRBV12-5 and J is TRBJ2-1; a possible D gene is TRBD2 (5 bases). In germline, CDR1 is LGHNT, CDR2 FRNRAP. V dropped 6 bases and J dropped 6 bases, with 15 bases sitting between them. This CDR3 is 14 amino acids long. CDR3 protein: CASGLFPGFNEQFF. Here the CDR3 DNA reads TGTGCTAGTGGATTGTTCCCGGGGTTCAATGAGCAGTTCTTC.

This clone was counted once. The gene calls are TRBV6-5 and TRBJ1-1, with no clear D. Germline CDR1 is MNHEY and CDR2 is SVGAGI. V was clipped by 6 bases and J by 0 bases, with 14 bases between them. The length of the CDR3 is 15 residues. Here the CDR3 DNA reads TGTGCCAGCAGCGGGGTGGCGGGTATGAACACTGAAGCTTTCTTT. Residues: CASSGVAGMNTEAFF.

The genes are TRBV7-3 and TRBJ1-2, with 8 bases fitting TRBD1. The CDR3 runs 13 residues. The V gene's germline CDR1 is SGHTA and CDR2 FQGTGA. V trimming: 1 base; J trimming: 6 bases; junction bases outside the gene matches: 1. The DNA of the CDR3 is TGTGCCAGCAGCTTAAACAGGGGGGATGGCTACACCTTC. This sequence encodes CASSLNRGDGYTF.

As to this clone: Other DNA variants within this sample encode the same CDR3. This rearrangement joins TRBV6-5 to TRBJ1-2, with TRBD1 identical over 11 bases. Germline-derived CDR1 and CDR2 are MNHEY and SVGAGI. The V segment lost 2 bases and the J segment 4 bases; nucleotides outside the gene matches: 6. There are 16 residues in the CDR3. CDR3 sequence (DNA): TGTGCCAGCAGTTACGTCCGGACAGGGGGCGGCTATGGCTACACCTTC. This gives the protein CASSYVRTGGGYGYTF.

The chain carries TRBV6-5 and TRBJ1-5; a weak D match, TRBD1 (5 bases). From germline, CDR1 is MNHEY and CDR2 SVGAGI. This CDR3 comprises 14 residues. Trimming pared 2 bases from V and 4 bases from J, leaving 9 bases between. DNA for the CDR3: TGTGCCAGCAGTTACACCGACAGTAATCAGCCCCAGCATTTT. It codes for CASSYTDSNQPQHF.

The rearrangement links TRBV10-3 to TRBJ2-2; TRBD1 agrees at 9 bases. V lost 4 bases and J lost 3; bases outside the gene matches: 3. This CDR3 region has 15 residues. Germline lookup yields CDR1 ENHRY and CDR2 SYGVKD. The CDR3 spells CAISAGTGYTGELFF. The CDR3 coding sequence is TGTGCCATCAGTGCCGGGACAGGGTACACCGGGGAGCTGTTTTTT.

This clone was found a few times. V and J are TRBV10-1 and TRBJ2-7, with TRBD1 matching over 7 bases. Trimming took 4 bases from V and 1 from J; bases not matched to a gene: 4. From germline, CDR1 is WNHNN and CDR2 SYGVQD (reference sequence). CDR3 size: 14 residues. CDR3 sequence reads: CASSGDSYSYEQYF. CDR3 DNA: TGCGCCAGCAGTGGGGACAGTTATTCCTACGAGCAGTACTTC.